Listed below are T cell receptor beta chains from one sample, sequenced in a study of T cell responses to AZD1222 COVID-19 vaccine. TCRdb's copy holds only in-frame clones and misses some; the assay was immunoSEQ multiplex PCR. The table includes tens of thousands of clones, around 82% detected once. The starting material was peripheral blood, obtained on day 0 of AZD1222 vaccination. Receptors were obtained from an adult in good health. Both conserved end residues are part of each CDR3. A D gene is named only where the DNA matches it firmly. Rows may omit the clone size; those that give it use once, few, many or a size class.

v_gene: TRBV4-1; j_gene: TRBJ2-7; d_gene: TRBD1; abundance: .; CDR3aa: CASSQGTGEMNEQYF; CDR3nt: TGCGCCAGCAGCCAAGGGACAGGGGAAATGAACGAGCAGTACTTC
v_gene: TRBV12-3/TRBV12-4; j_gene: TRBJ1-2; d_gene: .; abundance: .; CDR3aa: CASSFRVSYGYTF; CDR3nt: TGTGCCAGCAGTTTCAGGGTGAGCTATGGCTACACCTTC
v_gene: TRBV5-5; j_gene: TRBJ2-2; d_gene: .; abundance: .; CDR3aa: CASSLTSGNTGELFF; CDR3nt: TGTGCCAGCAGCTTAACCAGCGGGAACACCGGGGAGCTGTTTTTT
v_gene: TRBV19; j_gene: TRBJ1-2; d_gene: .; abundance: few; CDR3aa: CASRLTHDPTYGYTF; CDR3nt: TGTGCCAGTAGGTTAACTCACGACCCCACCTATGGCTACACCTTC
v_gene: TRBV3-1/TRBV3-2; j_gene: TRBJ2-2; d_gene: TRBD1; abundance: .; CDR3aa: CASATGVANTGELFF; CDR3nt: TGTGCCAGCGCCACAGGGGTAGCGAACACCGGGGAGCTGTTTTTT
v_gene: TRBV6-4; j_gene: TRBJ2-6; d_gene: TRBD2; abundance: .; CDR3aa: CASSDWTSGVSSGANVLTF; CDR3nt: TGTGCCAGCAGTGACTGGACTAGCGGGGTGAGCTCTGGGGCCAACGTCCTGACTTTC
v_gene: TRBV10-1; j_gene: TRBJ1-2; d_gene: .; abundance: .; CDR3aa: CASSAGFNYGYTF; CDR3nt: TGCGCCAGCAGTGCGGGATTCAACTATGGCTACACCTTC
v_gene: TRBV10-2; j_gene: TRBJ2-7; d_gene: TRBD1; abundance: many; CDR3aa: CASSDPRDRGDEQYF; CDR3nt: TGCGCCAGCAGTGACCCGAGAGACAGGGGGGACGAGCAGTACTTC
v_gene: TRBV30; j_gene: TRBJ1-6; d_gene: .; abundance: .; CDR3aa: CAWSAGADGSPLHF; CDR3nt: TGTGCCTGGAGTGCCGGAGCCGACGGTTCACCCCTCCACTTT
v_gene: TRBV25-1; j_gene: TRBJ2-2; d_gene: TRBD1; abundance: .; CDR3aa: CASSGRQGINTGELFF; CDR3nt: TGTGCCAGCAGTGGAAGACAGGGGATCAACACCGGGGAGCTGTTTTTT
v_gene: TRBV5-1; j_gene: TRBJ1-2; d_gene: .; abundance: .; CDR3aa: CASSPEGFNYGYTF; CDR3nt: TGCGCCAGCAGTCCCGAGGGGTTTAACTATGGCTACACCTTC
v_gene: TRBV6-4; j_gene: TRBJ2-2; d_gene: .; abundance: .; CDR3aa: CASRGGTGELFF; CDR3nt: TGTGCCAGCAGAGGGGGGACCGGGGAGCTGTTTTTT
v_gene: TRBV5-1; j_gene: TRBJ2-2; d_gene: .; abundance: .; CDR3aa: CASSSSAVPSTGELFF; CDR3nt: TGCGCCAGCAGCTCCTCTGCGGTCCCGTCCACCGGGGAGCTGTTTTTT
v_gene: TRBV6-5; j_gene: TRBJ1-6; d_gene: .; abundance: .; CDR3aa: CASSYNYRQINSPLHF; CDR3nt: TGTGCCAGCAGTTACAATTACAGGCAAATTAATTCACCCCTCCACTTT
v_gene: TRBV4-1; j_gene: TRBJ1-3; d_gene: .; abundance: .; CDR3aa: CASSPRSYVGAQRSGNTIYF; CDR3nt: TGCGCCAGCAGCCCCCGATCCTACGTTGGCGCCCAGCGCTCTGGAAACACCATATATTTT
v_gene: TRBV2; j_gene: TRBJ1-1; d_gene: .; abundance: few; CDR3aa: CASSEYDGTLSWDTEAFF; CDR3nt: TGTGCCAGCAGTGAATATGACGGGACGCTCTCATGGGACACTGAAGCTTTCTTT
v_gene: TRBV19; j_gene: TRBJ1-5; d_gene: .; abundance: .; CDR3aa: CASSIDPVRNQPQHF; CDR3nt: TGTGCCAGTAGTATAGATCCCGTCCGTAATCAGCCCCAGCATTTT
v_gene: TRBV4-2; j_gene: TRBJ1-5; d_gene: TRBD1; abundance: .; CDR3aa: CASSPSGQPSQPQHF; CDR3nt: TGTGCCAGCAGCCCATCGGGACAGCCCAGTCAGCCCCAGCATTTT
v_gene: TRBV3-1/TRBV3-2; j_gene: TRBJ1-3; d_gene: .; abundance: few; CDR3aa: CASSQDVQYPGNTIYF; CDR3nt: TGTGCCAGCAGCCAAGACGTGCAGTATCCTGGAAACACCATATATTTT
v_gene: TRBV5-4; j_gene: TRBJ1-2; d_gene: .; abundance: .; CDR3aa: CASSLAGGYGYTF; CDR3nt: TGTGCCAGCAGCTTAGCAGGAGGGTATGGCTACACCTTC
v_gene: TRBV5-5; j_gene: TRBJ1-5; d_gene: .; abundance: .; CDR3aa: CASSFRVEGIQPQHF; CDR3nt: TGTGCCAGCAGCTTCAGGGTTGAGGGAATTCAGCCCCAGCATTTT
v_gene: TRBV12-3/TRBV12-4; j_gene: TRBJ1-2; d_gene: .; abundance: .; CDR3aa: CASSFQGSYGYTF; CDR3nt: TGTGCCAGCAGTTTTCAGGGGTCCTATGGCTACACCTTC
v_gene: TRBV3-1/TRBV3-2; j_gene: TRBJ2-3; d_gene: .; abundance: .; CDR3aa: CASSQDETGWDLSTDTQYF; CDR3nt: TGTGCCAGCAGCCAAGATGAAACGGGATGGGACCTAAGCACAGATACGCAGTATTTT
v_gene: TRBV5-1; j_gene: TRBJ2-7; d_gene: .; abundance: .; CDR3aa: CASSLAGSREQYF; CDR3nt: TGCGCCAGCAGCTTGGCCGGGTCTCGGGAGCAGTACTTC
v_gene: TRBV5-5; j_gene: TRBJ2-5; d_gene: .; abundance: .; CDR3aa: CASSQTTTRETQYF; CDR3nt: TGTGCCAGCAGCCAAACTACAACGCGGGAGACCCAGTACTTC
v_gene: TRBV5-4; j_gene: TRBJ2-2; d_gene: TRBD1; abundance: .; CDR3aa: CASSSPGQGRTGELFF; CDR3nt: TGTGCCAGCAGTTCGCCGGGACAGGGGCGCACCGGGGAGCTGTTTTTT
v_gene: TRBV6-6; j_gene: TRBJ2-7; d_gene: TRBD1; abundance: .; CDR3aa: CASSGTGVTYEQYF; CDR3nt: TGTGCCAGCAGCGGGACAGGGGTCACCTACGAGCAGTACTTC
v_gene: TRBV6-5; j_gene: TRBJ2-3; d_gene: TRBD1; abundance: .; CDR3aa: CASSYRTGADTQYF; CDR3nt: TGTGCCAGCAGTTACCGGACAGGGGCAGATACGCAGTATTTT
v_gene: TRBV11-1; j_gene: TRBJ2-7; d_gene: TRBD1; abundance: once; CDR3aa: CASSKSQGVNYEQYF; CDR3nt: TGTGCCAGCAGCAAATCGCAGGGGGTCAACTACGAGCAGTACTTC
v_gene: TRBV9; j_gene: TRBJ1-4; d_gene: .; abundance: .; CDR3aa: CASSVTGTTNEKLFF; CDR3nt: TGTGCCAGCAGCGTAACAGGCACAACTAATGAAAAACTGTTTTTT
v_gene: TRBV19; j_gene: TRBJ1-4; d_gene: .; abundance: .; CDR3aa: CASSEQGGNEKLFF; CDR3nt: TGTGCCAGTAGTGAACAGGGAGGTAATGAAAAACTGTTTTTT
v_gene: TRBV5-1; j_gene: TRBJ2-6; d_gene: .; abundance: .; CDR3aa: CASSPVSGANVLTF; CDR3nt: TGCGCCAGCAGCCCAGTCTCTGGGGCCAACGTCCTGACTTTC
v_gene: TRBV6-5; j_gene: TRBJ1-1; d_gene: .; abundance: once; CDR3aa: CASSYTLAVNTEAFF; CDR3nt: TGTGCCAGCAGTTACACCCTTGCCGTGAACACTGAAGCTTTCTTT
v_gene: TRBV4-1; j_gene: TRBJ2-3; d_gene: .; abundance: once; CDR3aa: CASSLGGPTDTQYF; CDR3nt: TGCGCCAGCAGCCTCGGGGGGCCCACAGATACGCAGTATTTT
v_gene: TRBV11-2; j_gene: TRBJ1-2; d_gene: .; abundance: .; CDR3aa: CASSQPQGGYTF; CDR3nt: TGTGCCAGCAGCCAACCTCAAGGTGGCTACACCTTC
v_gene: TRBV6-5; j_gene: TRBJ2-7; d_gene: .; abundance: medium-sized; CDR3aa: CASSYYPRTAYEQYF; CDR3nt: TGTGCCAGCAGTTACTACCCCAGGACCGCCTACGAGCAGTACTTC
v_gene: TRBV11-2; j_gene: TRBJ2-7; d_gene: TRBD1; abundance: .; CDR3aa: CASRGQTGNYEQYF; CDR3nt: TGTGCCAGCAGGGGGCAGACAGGGAACTACGAGCAGTACTTC
v_gene: TRBV29-1; j_gene: TRBJ1-1; d_gene: .; abundance: .; CDR3aa: CSVAGVKTEAFF; CDR3nt: TGCAGCGTTGCGGGAGTTAAAACTGAAGCTTTCTTT
v_gene: TRBV28; j_gene: TRBJ2-1; d_gene: .; abundance: .; CDR3aa: CASTHGSYNEQFF; CDR3nt: TGTGCCAGCACCCACGGCAGTTACAATGAGCAGTTCTTC
v_gene: TRBV11-2; j_gene: TRBJ2-3; d_gene: .; abundance: .; CDR3aa: CASSPSVDTQYF; CDR3nt: TGTGCCAGCAGCCCTTCCGTGGATACGCAGTATTTT
v_gene: TRBV2; j_gene: TRBJ2-3; d_gene: .; abundance: few; CDR3aa: CASSARDTQYF; CDR3nt: TGTGCCAGCAGTGCGCGAGATACGCAGTATTTT
v_gene: TRBV18; j_gene: TRBJ1-3; d_gene: TRBD1; abundance: .; CDR3aa: CASSPNKGATGNTIYF; CDR3nt: TGTGCCAGCTCACCAAATAAGGGGGCCACTGGAAACACCATATATTTT
v_gene: TRBV4-1; j_gene: TRBJ2-7; d_gene: .; abundance: medium-sized; CDR3aa: CASSDGRDLAQEQYF; CDR3nt: TGCGCCAGCAGCGACGGCCGGGACCTGGCCCAGGAGCAGTACTTC
v_gene: TRBV2; j_gene: TRBJ1-2; d_gene: .; abundance: .; CDR3aa: CASSDYPGEGYGYTF; CDR3nt: TGTGCCAGCAGTGACTACCCAGGGGAGGGCTATGGCTACACCTTC
v_gene: TRBV18; j_gene: TRBJ1-5; d_gene: .; abundance: many; CDR3aa: CASSLDENQPQHF; CDR3nt: TGTGCCAGCTCCCTGGACGAGAATCAGCCCCAGCATTTT
v_gene: TRBV29-1; j_gene: TRBJ2-1; d_gene: TRBD1; abundance: .; CDR3aa: CSVERGTGVYNEQFF; CDR3nt: TGCAGCGTTGAAAGGGGGACAGGGGTCTACAATGAGCAGTTCTTC
v_gene: TRBV28; j_gene: TRBJ1-1; d_gene: .; abundance: .; CDR3aa: CASSSAGSLSSVAFF; CDR3nt: TGTGCCAGCAGTTCCGCCGGGAGTTTAAGTTCCGTAGCTTTCTTT
v_gene: TRBV7-2; j_gene: TRBJ2-7; d_gene: .; abundance: .; CDR3aa: CASSLDVVYEQYF; CDR3nt: TGTGCCAGCAGCTTAGACGTTGTCTACGAGCAGTACTTC
v_gene: TRBV2; j_gene: TRBJ2-7; d_gene: TRBD1; abundance: few; CDR3aa: CAMGDRDYEQYF; CDR3nt: TGTGCCATGGGGGACAGGGACTACGAGCAGTACTTC
v_gene: TRBV12-3/TRBV12-4; j_gene: TRBJ1-6; d_gene: TRBD1; abundance: .; CDR3aa: CASRQGQHSPLHF; CDR3nt: TGTGCCAGCAGACAGGGGCAACATTCACCCCTCCACTTT